What follows are 26 T cell receptor beta chains derived from one specimen sequenced in a study of cytomegalovirus exposure and HLA in healthy donors. 60 Vbeta and 13 Jbeta primers were used in PCR. Only in-frame clones appear in the TCRdb table, and some are missing; sequencing was by immunoSEQ multiplex PCR. The sample consists of 100,000 or so clones, 76% of them appearing once. The sequenced sample consisted of PBMCs. The receptors were sampled from a young man in good health and CMV-seropositive.

V usage is TRBV14 and J usage is TRBJ2-1, with TRBD2 matching over 7 bases. There are 16 residues in the CDR3. Germline V gene lookup returns CDR1 SGHDN and CDR2 FVKESK. The V gene end was trimmed by 4 bases and the J gene end by 4 bases; junction bases not matched to a gene: 10. CDR3 sequence reads: CASSPRWLAAYNEQFF. CDR3 coding DNA: TGTGCCAGCAGCCCCCGGTGGCTAGCGGCTTACAATGAGCAGTTCTTC.

The count of this clone is one. At one of its ends the junction is not consistent with the germline gene, which may arise from a read error. The chain links TRBV5-1 to TRBJ2-6, with TRBD1 as a possible D gene (5 bases). CDR1 SGHRS and CDR2 YFSETQ come from the germline V gene. The CDR3 has 14 residues. CDR3 coding DNA: TGCGCCAGCCTGCCCATAGCTGGGGCCAGCGTCCTGACTTTC. Translated, it gives CASLPIAGASVLTF.

The rearrangement links TRBV4-3 to TRBJ2-3; D is ambiguous. CDR1 is LGHNA, CDR2 YSLEER, per germline. V was trimmed by 0 bases and J by 3 bases, leaving 4 bases between them. This CDR3 region has 13 residues. This CDR3 is CASSQELTDTQYF. As DNA, the CDR3 is TGCGCCAGCAGCCAAGAATTAACAGATACGCAGTATTTT.

The rearrangement joins TRBV15 to TRBJ2-2; D is possibly TRBD2 (6 bases). V was cut by 0 bases and J by 5 bases, with 13 bases left in between. In germline, CDR1 is LNHNV, CDR2 YYDKDF (reference sequence). CDR3 length: 16 amino acids. CDR3 in DNA: TGTGCCACCAGCAGAGATCACGGGAGCGGTACCGGGGAGCTGTTTTTT. Protein product: CATSRDHGSGTGELFF. The complete variable domain, with remaining parts taken from reference TRBV15 and TRBJ2-2, reads DAMVIQNPRYQVTQFGKPVTLSCSQTLNHNVMYWYQQKSSQAPKLLFHYYDKDFNNEADTPDNFQSRRPNTSFCFLDIRSPGLGDTAMYLCATSRDHGSGTGELFFGEGSRLTVL.

The rearrangement links TRBV6-4 to TRBJ2-3, with 12 positions matching TRBD2. CDR3 size: 15 residues. The germline V gene has CDR1 MRHNA and CDR2 SNTAGT. With V trimmed by 3 bases and J by 4 bases, 2 bases remained unmatched. DNA for the CDR3: TGTGCCAGCAGTGAGACTAGCGGGGGCTCAGATACGCAGTATTTT. The encoded protein is CASSETSGGSDTQYF.

This sequence joins TRBV10-1 and TRBJ1-2; D is undetermined. The CDR3 is 16 residues long. The germline V gene has CDR1 WNHNN and CDR2 SYGVQD (reference sequence). Trimming shortened V by 0 bases and J by 6 bases, and 17 bases separated the two germline ends. In DNA, the CDR3 is TGCGCCAGCAGTGAGTCGATAAGATCCGGGAGGGATGGCTACACCTTC. Amino acid sequence: CASSESIRSGRDGYTF.

The chain employs TRBV2 and TRBJ1-2; D ambiguous. The length of the CDR3 is 13 residues. The ends were cut back, 6 bases at V and 5 bases at J, with 13 bases in the middle. Per germline, CDR1 SNHLY and CDR2 FYNNEI. The CDR3: CASRSRSGYGYTF. CDR3 coding DNA: TGTGCCAGCAGGTCCAGGTCGGGGTATGGCTACACCTTC.

This clone appeared once. V usage is TRBV29-1 and J usage is TRBJ2-1; D remains ambiguous. Per the germline V gene, CDR1 is SQVTM and CDR2 is ANQGSEA. CDR3 length: 13 amino acids. V lost 4 bases, J lost 7 bases, and 14 bases lay in between. The CDR3: CSVGAGEINEQFF. DNA for the CDR3: TGCAGCGTTGGGGCAGGTGAAATTAATGAGCAGTTCTTC.

This clone was seen only a few times. The chain links TRBV5-4 to TRBJ2-7; TRBD1 is a possible D gene (6 bases). V was shortened by 6 bases and J by 1 base, with 14 bases between the two germline ends. The germline gives CDR1 SGHNT, CDR2 YYREEE (reference sequence). CDR3 length: 14 residues. CDR3 nucleotide sequence: TGTGCCAGCACCGTGACAGGACCGTCCTACGAGCAGTACTTC. Its protein is CASTVTGPSYEQYF.

The rearrangement joins TRBV6-5 to TRBJ1-2; TRBD1 matches at 9 bases. The CDR3 totals 16 residues. Germline lookup yields CDR1 MNHEY and CDR2 SVGAGI. V gave up 1 base and J gave up 6 bases; unmatched junction bases: 9. CDR3 DNA: TGTGCCAGCAGTTACTATGGTGGTGGACAGGGGCATGGCTACACCTTC. It encodes CASSYYGGGQGHGYTF.

The gene calls are TRBV7-6 and TRBJ1-1; the match to TRBD1 covers 7 bases. With 3 bases clipped from V and 4 bases from J, the junction kept 5 bases outside the gene matches. Germline CDR1 reads SGHVS; CDR2 reads FNYEAQ. The CDR3 runs to 14 residues. The CDR3 sequence is CASSLSNRGTEAFF. In DNA form, the CDR3 reads TGTGCCAGCAGCTTGTCCAACAGGGGCACTGAAGCTTTCTTT.

The chain is built from TRBV29-1 and TRBJ2-3; D is possibly TRBD2 (6 bases). V lost 2 bases and J 4 bases, leaving 13 bases between the germline ends. Looked up from germline, CDR1 is SQVTM and CDR2 is ANQGSEA. The CDR3 contains 14 residues. In nucleotides, the CDR3 is TGCAGCGTTGAAATGCCGGAGGGTCCAGATACGCAGTATTTT. Amino acid sequence: CSVEMPEGPDTQYF.

This clone has just one count. The chain uses TRBV4-3 and TRBJ2-1; 9 bases map to TRBD2. This CDR3 has 19 residues. V lost 2 bases to trimming and J lost 4 bases; unmatched junction nucleotides: 15. The germline CDR1 and CDR2 sequences are LGHNA and YSLEER. DNA of the CDR3: TGCGCCAGCAGCCAATCTCTAAGCGGCAGCGGGAGGCCTTACAATGAGCAGTTCTTC. Translation: CASSQSLSGSGRPYNEQFF.

This sequence joins TRBV7-9 and TRBJ1-2, with no clear D. The CDR3 is 11 amino acids. Trimming pared 6 bases from V and 5 bases from J, leaving 7 bases between. Germline V CDR1 and CDR2: SEHNR, FQNEAQ (reference sequence). CDR3 sequence (DNA): TGTGCCAGCAGTCCGACTTATGGCTACACCTTC. It codes for CASSPTYGYTF. The whole variable domain, remainder taken from reference TRBV7-9 and TRBJ1-2, is DTGVSQNPRHKITKRGQNVTFRCDPISEHNRLYWYRQTLGQGPEFLTYFQNEAQLEKSRLLSDRFSAERPKGSFSTLEIQRTEQGDSAMYLCASSPTYGYTFGSGTRLTVV.

This clone was recorded once. This rearrangement joins TRBV6-1 to TRBJ1-2; D gene uncertain. The CDR3 is made up of 14 amino acids. Per the germline V gene, CDR1 is MNHNS and CDR2 is SASEGT. The V end lost 0 bases, the J end lost 0 bases, and 5 bases lay between the germline ends. The CDR3 sequence: CASSEAAANYGYTF. CDR3 coding DNA: TGTGCCAGCAGTGAAGCGGCAGCTAACTATGGCTACACCTTC.

For the CDR3, the DNA is TGTGCCAGCAGTGGGGGGGCAGGGGGCTCCGCTGGGGCCAACGTCCTGACTTTC. Amino acids: CASSGGAGGSAGANVLTF. V usage is TRBV2 and J usage is TRBJ2-6, with 8 bases fitting TRBD1. Germline CDR1 is SNHLY and CDR2 is FYNNEI. This CDR3 region has 18 residues. V was pared by 4 bases and J by 2 bases, with 10 bases of the junction left unmatched. Full variable domain (outside the CDR3, taken from reference TRBV2 and TRBJ2-6): EPEVTQTPSHQVTQMGQEVILRCVPISNHLYFYWYRQILGQKVEFLVSFYNNEISEKSEIFDDQFSVERPDGSNFTLKIRSTKLEDSAMYFCASSGGAGGSAGANVLTFGAGSRLTVL.

The chain employs TRBV30 and TRBJ2-7; 9 bases line up with TRBD2. Trimming removed 0 bases from V and 4 bases from J; junction bases left unmatched: 4. CDR3 size: 14 residues. From germline, CDR1 is GTSNPN and CDR2 SVGIG (reference sequence). The chain's CDR3 is CAWSVGLAGYEQYF. CDR3 DNA sequence: TGTGCCTGGAGTGTGGGCCTAGCGGGATACGAGCAGTACTTC. The entire variable domain, with the rest obtained from reference TRBV30 and TRBJ2-7, is as follows: SQTIHQWPATLVQPVGSPLSLECTVEGTSNPNLYWYRQAAGRGLQLLFYSVGIGQISSEVPQNLSASRPQDRQFILSSKKLLLSDSGFYLCAWSVGLAGYEQYFGPGTRLTVT.

This sequence joins TRBV29-1 and TRBJ2-3, with 8 bases aligning to TRBD1. The CDR3 is 14 residues long. The V and J ends lost 7 bases and 0 bases, in that order; junction bases with no gene match: 6. Germline V gene data show CDR1 as SQVTM and CDR2 as ANQGSEA. The CDR3 bases are TGCAGCGGCGCCGGGACAGGTAGCACAGATACGCAGTATTTT. It encodes CSGAGTGSTDTQYF.

The genes are TRBV28 and TRBJ2-1, with D perhaps matching TRBD1 (6 bases). Trimming took off 4 bases at V and 7 bases at J, with 20 bases between the two ends. CDR3 size: 16 residues. The germline CDR1 and CDR2 sequences are MDHEN and SYDVKM. CDR3 nucleotides: TGTGCCAGCAGTTCCCCCCAGGGGACGGAGAAAAATGAGCAGTTCTTC. Protein: CASSSPQGTEKNEQFF.

The chain carries TRBV27 and TRBJ2-5; TRBD2 might be the D (5 bases). Germline CDR1 is MNHEY and CDR2 is SMNVEV (reference sequence). Trimming removed 3 bases from V and 0 bases from J, with 8 bases in between. The CDR3 has 14 residues. The CDR3 reads CASSFYGNQETQYF. The CDR3 DNA follows: TGTGCCAGCAGTTTTTACGGGAACCAAGAGACCCAGTACTTC.

The genes are TRBV5-1 and TRBJ2-2, with D perhaps TRBD1 (5 bases). V was cut by 9 bases and J by 1 base, with 16 bases left in between. Per the germline V gene, CDR1 is SGHRS and CDR2 is YFSETQ. The CDR3 consists of 15 residues. The CDR3 here is CATRQDTLNTGELFF. As DNA, the CDR3 is TGCGCCACTCGCCAGGACACCCTGAACACCGGGGAGCTGTTTTTT.

This chain links TRBV7-2 with TRBJ1-2; the D gene is possibly TRBD1 (5 bases). V dropped 3 bases and J dropped 4 bases, with 9 bases sitting between them. The CDR3 runs to 13 residues. CDR1 SGHTA and CDR2 FQGNSA come from the germline V gene. CDR3 DNA: TGTGCCAGCAGCTTGGGGCCACGCTATGGCTACACCTTC. Its protein is CASSLGPRYGYTF.

This chain links TRBV6-4 with TRBJ2-2; 7 bases agree with TRBD2. The V segment lost 6 bases and the J segment 1 base; nucleotides outside the gene matches: 5. CDR3 length equals 15 residues. Germline V CDR1 and CDR2: MRHNA, SNTAGT. CDR3: CASSPSGVNTGELFF. CDR3 in DNA: TGTGCCAGCAGCCCCAGCGGGGTGAACACCGGGGAGCTGTTTTTT.

This clone was detected once. The chain is built from TRBV29-1 and TRBJ2-1; 11 bases agree with TRBD2. Losses at the gene ends were 4 bases for V and 9 bases for J; bases not matched to a gene: 14. The germline gives CDR1 SQVTM, CDR2 ANQGSEA. The CDR3 loop spans 16 amino acids. In DNA, the CDR3 is TGCAGCGTTGGGGTAGCGGGAGGGTGGCAGGGAGGTGAGCAGTTCTTC. Protein sequence: CSVGVAGGWQGGEQFF.

The rearrangement links TRBV27 to TRBJ1-5; 8 bases line up with TRBD1. The V gene's germline CDR1 is MNHEY and CDR2 SMNVEV (reference sequence). J was trimmed by 1 base and V by 6 bases; bases with no gene match: 5. The CDR3 consists of 15 residues. The CDR3, as DNA: TGTGCCAGCAGAGGTCAGGGGGCCAGCAATCAGCCCCAGCATTTT. Translating gives CASRGQGASNQPQHF.

This chain uses TRBV5-6 with TRBJ2-3; 7 bases agree with TRBD2. CDR1 is SGHDT, CDR2 YYEEEE, per germline. V lost 5 bases to trimming and J lost 2 bases; unmatched junction nucleotides: 5. This CDR3 is 14 amino acids long. The CDR3 loop is CASSHSGYTDTQYF. The CDR3 DNA follows: TGTGCCAGCAGTCATAGCGGGTACACAGATACGCAGTATTTT.